This TCR beta chain stems from a study of shared clonotypes between healthy human individuals. General study results and limits: Tissues were not sampled, only blood, and their repertoires likely differ. An effect of sequencing depth on clonotype sharing among donors was expected.

V gave up 5 bases and J gave up 6 bases, with 7 bases separating them. The germline gives CDR1 SEHNR, CDR2 FQNEAQ (reference sequence). The CDR3 runs to 11 residues. Comment on this clone: As yet, its antigen is unknown.

Running of the assay took place at deep level. Authors' methods: ImmunoSEQ gave junction-only sequences without quality scores, so filtering differed. Clones were sequenced by immunoSEQ multiplex PCR, and TCRdb holds only the in-frame ones, with some missing. The DNA was the basis for D and trimming; V, J and clone size are from that table. The sample records approximately 500,000 clones, more than 65% being singletons. Sequenced material: PBMCs. This sequence originates from a woman aged 40 to 50 in good health. Some clones in this sample may be carry-over from other donors' samples. This rearrangement joins TRBV7-9 to TRBJ1-1; D is unclear. The chain's CDR3 is CASSAQAEAFF. The CDR3 DNA reads as TGTGCCAGCAGCGCCCAAGCTGAAGCTTTCTTT.